This T cell receptor (beta chain) was captured in a study of cytomegalovirus exposure and HLA in healthy donors. Whole-study findings and limits: Three of the chains that were CMV-associated were confirmed in vitro to be specific for CMV antigens.

Turning to this clone: What it binds is unknown.

Looked up from germline, CDR1 is SGHRS and CDR2 is YFSETQ. Trimming left V 6 bases short and J 5 bases short, with 17 bases between. This CDR3 is 14 amino acids long. The PCR made use of 60 Vbeta and 13 Jbeta primers. Profiling relied on immunoSEQ multiplex PCR, and the TCRdb table lists in-frame clones only, not all of them. The table has around 150,000 clones, roughly three quarters seen once. V is TRBV5-1 and J is TRBJ2-5; a possible D gene is TRBD2 (5 bases). The TCR sequence derives from a woman aged 50 to 60 in good health and CMV-seronegative. Sequenced: PBMCs. Written as DNA, the CDR3 is TGCGCCAGCACCTGGGCCACTAGTAGGGAGACCCAGTACTTC. Amino acids: CASTWATSRETQYF.